A single sample is the source of the 26 T cell receptor beta chains below, sequenced in a study of metastatic and nonmetastatic thyroid tumors. TCRdb re-called clones via MiXCR from the PCR reads. This sample has approximately 20,000 clones, with around a sixth found just once. Treatment of any kind had been given to no patient before thyroid surgery. The specimen was blood. Receptors originate from a male donor with papillary thyroid cancer or a benign thyroid nodule (not recorded which). Some clones in this sample may be carry-over from other donors' samples.

This clone was seen ten or more times. This chain connects TRBV20-1 to TRBJ2-1, with 7 positions matching TRBD2. Germline V lookup: CDR1 DFQATT, CDR2 SNEGSKA (reference sequence). After removal of 4 bases from V and 5 bases from J, the junction contained 11 bases not matched to a gene. This CDR3 is 15 amino acids long. The CDR3 nucleotides read TGCAGTGCTACCATCCGTAGCGGGTACGACAATGAGCAGTTCTTC. The encoded protein is CSATIRSGYDNEQFF.

This clone was recorded many times. The V and J genes are TRBV6-2 or TRBV6-3 and TRBJ2-3; 9 nucleotides line up with TRBD1. This CDR3 comprises 18 residues. With V trimmed by 6 bases and J by 2 bases, 15 bases remained unmatched. CDR1 is MNHEY, CDR2 SVGEGT, per germline. The CDR3 nucleotides read TGTGCCAGCAGACAAATCCCGGGACAGGGATTTTACACAGATACGCAGTATTTT. Amino acid sequence: CASRQIPGQGFYTDTQYF.

This clone was seen a handful of times. The CDR3 region has the DNA TGTGCCAGCAGTCCATTAGCGGGAGGGCAGAGCGGGGAGCTGTTTTTT. Amino acid sequence: CASSPLAGGQSGELFF. The chain employs TRBV27 and TRBJ2-2, with 11 nucleotides matching TRBD2. CDR1 MNHEY and CDR2 SMNVEV come from the germline V gene (reference sequence). V was clipped by 5 bases and J by 7 bases; unmatched bases: 9. CDR3 length equals 16 residues.

The rearrangement joins TRBV10-3 to TRBJ2-7, with TRBD1 matching over 7 bases. Germline V gene lookup returns CDR1 ENHRY and CDR2 SYGVKD. CDR3 length: 14 amino acids. Germline trimming cut 6 bases from V and 2 bases from J; bases unmatched to any gene: 7. The CDR3 loop is CAISSGTAAYEQYF. The CDR3 DNA follows: TGTGCCATCAGCTCCGGGACAGCCGCCTACGAGCAGTACTTC.

There are many counts of this clone. The chain employs TRBV20-1 and TRBJ1-5; perhaps TRBD1 as D (5 bases). This CDR3 has 14 amino acids. CDR1 is DFQATT and CDR2 is SNEGSKA in the germline V gene (reference sequence). Deletions cut 2 bases from V and 0 bases from J, with 8 bases between. In DNA form, the CDR3 reads TGCAGTGCTAGAAGGACAAATAGCAATCAGCCCCAGCATTTT. This sequence encodes CSARRTNSNQPQHF.

This clone was detected many times. This chain uses TRBV28 with TRBJ1-5, with D tentatively TRBD1 (6 bases). The CDR3 length is 15 residues. V lost 7 bases and J 6 bases, leaving 19 bases between the germline ends. Germline CDR1 and CDR2: MDHEN and SYDVKM. The CDR3 sequence: CASNLWSGGGQPQHF. The CDR3 coding sequence is TGTGCCAGCAACCTTTGGAGCGGGGGCGGTCAGCCCCAGCATTTT.

This clone was observed many times. The chain has TRBV5-1 and TRBJ1-4; D might be TRBD1 (5 bases). The germline V and J ends were trimmed by 5 bases and 4 bases, with 15 bases remaining between them. Germline V gene data show CDR1 as SGHRS and CDR2 as YFSETQ. CDR3 length equals 15 residues. The CDR3 region is CASRFGAGLNEKLFF. CDR3 bases: TGCGCCAGCAGGTTTGGGGCAGGACTTAATGAAAAACTGTTTTTT.

This clone was seen ten or more times. The chain is built from TRBV3-2 and TRBJ2-2; the table calls TRBD2, which could not be checked here. TRBV3-2 is a listed pseudogene. The CDR3 is 17 amino acids. The CDR3 here is CASSLEREMASTGELFF. The DNA of the CDR3 is TGCGCCAGCAGTTTAGAGCGGGAGATGGCCAGCACCGGGGAGCTGTTTTTT.

This clone was seen ten or more times. The rearrangement uses TRBV5-1 and TRBJ2-2; maybe TRBD1 (5 bases). Germline lookup yields CDR1 SGHRS and CDR2 YFSETQ. Trimming pared 0 bases from V and 0 bases from J, leaving 9 bases between. The CDR3 has 16 amino acids. The CDR3 DNA reads TGCGCCAGCAGCTTGGCCGGACATGCGAACACCGGGGAGCTGTTTTTT. Encoded protein: CASSLAGHANTGELFF. The entire variable domain, with the rest obtained from reference TRBV5-1 and TRBJ2-2, is as follows: KAGVTQTPRYLIKTRGQQVTLSCSPISGHRSVSWYQQTPGQGLQFLFEYFSETQRNKGNFPGRFSGRQFSNSRSEMNVSTLELGDSALYLCASSLAGHANTGELFFGEGSRLTVL.

This clone was picked up many times. This chain uses TRBV5-1 with TRBJ1-1, with 9 bases identical to TRBD1. Germline values: CDR1 SGHRS, CDR2 YFSETQ. Trimming removed 4 bases from V and 4 bases from J; junction bases left unmatched: 5. The CDR3 length is 14 residues. The CDR3 sequence is CASSPTGGGTEAFF. CDR3 coding DNA: TGCGCCAGCAGCCCGACAGGGGGAGGCACTGAAGCTTTCTTT.

This clone was counted at least ten times. The rearrangement uses TRBV18 and TRBJ2-7; 7 bases align to TRBD2. This CDR3 region has 17 residues. V lost 2 bases and J lost 3; bases outside the gene matches: 13. Germline-derived CDR1 and CDR2 are KGHSH and LQKENI. The DNA for the CDR3 is TGTGCCAGCTCACCATCGGGACTAACGGGAGCCTTCTACGAGCAGTACTTC. It translates to CASSPSGLTGAFYEQYF.

This clone was seen repeatedly, ten times or more. The CDR3 spells CASSTGTSRAGELFF. The DNA for the CDR3 is TGTGCCAGCAGTACCGGGACTAGCAGAGCCGGGGAGCTGTTTTTT. This chain uses TRBV28 with TRBJ2-2; 9 bases match TRBD2. Germline assignment: CDR1 MDHEN and CDR2 SYDVKM. The CDR3 loop spans 15 amino acids. Unmatched junction bases numbered 7, after V lost 5 bases and J lost 6 bases.

The V gene is TRBV2, the J gene TRBJ2-7; TRBD1 or TRBD2 may be the D gene (5 bases each). Germline V gives CDR1 SNHLY, CDR2 FYNNEI. The V end lost 4 bases, the J end lost 5 bases, and 24 bases lay between the germline ends. This CDR3 region has 17 residues. CDR3 in DNA: TGTGCCAGCAGTGGACCCCCGAGGTGGATAGGGGACGACGAGCAGTACTTC. Translation: CASSGPPRWIGDDEQYF.

This clone was counted at least ten times. This chain links TRBV18 with TRBJ1-1; tentative D call: TRBD1 (5 bases). CDR3 size: 16 residues. Trimming removed 1 base at V and 3 bases at J, with 15 bases between. Germline CDR1 KGHSH, CDR2 LQKENI. Here the CDR3 DNA reads TGTGCCAGCTCACCACAGGGACTCCCTGGCGACACTGAAGCTTTCTTT. The encoded protein is CASSPQGLPGDTEAFF.

Ten or more counts support this clone. V is TRBV7-2 and J is TRBJ2-7, with TRBD2 as a possible D gene (5 bases). CDR1 and CDR2 from the germline V gene are SGHTA and FQGNSA. V was pared by 2 bases and J by 7 bases, with 21 bases between. There are 16 residues in the CDR3. The CDR3 sequence is CASSLSGLAPLHEQYF. The DNA of the CDR3 is TGTGCCAGCAGCTTATCGGGCCTAGCTCCCCTCCATGAGCAGTACTTC.

This clone was seen only once. V and J are TRBV4-2 and TRBJ2-7; D remains ambiguous. This CDR3 spans 15 amino acids. The V end was cut by 5 bases, the J end by 5 bases, with 19 bases between. Germline CDR1 and CDR2: LGHNA and YNFKEQ. This CDR3 reads CASSVRWTDPDEQYF. CDR3 DNA: TGTGCCAGCAGCGTGCGGTGGACGGACCCCGACGAGCAGTACTTC.

This clone occurred many times. The chain links TRBV5-4 to TRBJ2-2, with D possibly TRBD2 on 5 matching bases. The CDR3 runs 14 residues. V was pared by 4 bases and J by 4 bases, with 11 bases between. From germline, CDR1 is SGHNT and CDR2 YYREEE (reference sequence). The CDR3 sequence: CASSLRRSTGELFF. CDR3 coding DNA: TGTGCCAGCAGCCTAAGGAGGAGCACCGGGGAGCTGTTTTTT.

This clone was detected ten times or more. The genes are TRBV30 and TRBJ1-1; 9 bases are a match to TRBD1. J lost 4 bases, V lost 0 bases, and 9 bases had no gene match. Germline CDR1 and CDR2: GTSNPN and SVGIG (reference sequence). The CDR3 is 16 residues long. CDR3 sequence reads: CAWSVRWGQGGTEAFF. For the CDR3, the DNA is TGTGCCTGGAGTGTACGATGGGGACAGGGCGGCACTGAAGCTTTCTTT.

This clone was detected ten times or more. V is TRBV7-9 and J is TRBJ1-5; maybe TRBD1 (5 bases). V was pared by 5 bases and J by 5 bases, with 7 bases between. Germline CDR1 is SEHNR and CDR2 is FQNEAQ (reference sequence). This CDR3 contains 12 residues. The CDR3 loop reads CASSGGYQPQHF. The CDR3 region has the DNA TGTGCCAGCAGCGGGGGTTATCAGCCCCAGCATTTT.

This clone has ten or more counts. This chain links TRBV6-1 with TRBJ2-3; 10 positions agree with TRBD1. The CDR3 is made up of 15 amino acids. The germline gives CDR1 MNHNS, CDR2 SASEGT. V lost 0 bases, J lost 4 bases, and 1 base stayed unmatched. The CDR3 protein is CASSEATGGADTQYF. The CDR3 region has the DNA TGTGCCAGCAGTGAAGCGACAGGGGGCGCAGATACGCAGTATTTT.

This clone was seen ten or more times. The chain is built from TRBV19 and TRBJ1-1; the match to TRBD1 covers 8 bases. This CDR3 is 15 amino acids long. The V segment lost 5 bases and the J segment 1 base; nucleotides outside the gene matches: 6. CDR1 LNHDA and CDR2 SQIVND come from the germline V gene (reference sequence). The CDR3 bases are TGTGCCAGTAGTCCCAGGACAGGGTGGAACACTGAAGCTTTCTTT. This encodes CASSPRTGWNTEAFF.

This clone has a count of ten or more. V usage is TRBV3-1 and J usage is TRBJ2-7; possible D gene TRBD1, 6 bases. In germline, CDR1 is LGHDT, CDR2 YNNKEL (reference sequence). The length of the CDR3 is 14 residues. The ends were cut back, 0 bases at V and 2 bases at J, with 8 bases in the middle. The CDR3 nucleotides read TGTGCCAGCAGCCAAGAAACAGGGACCTACGAGCAGTACTTC. It translates to CASSQETGTYEQYF.

Notes on this clone: A much larger clone sits a single nucleotide away, making a read error possible. The same CDR3 is also encoded by other DNA sequences in this sample. This sequence joins TRBV7-8 and TRBJ2-2; D is unresolved. The CDR3 consists of 15 residues. Germline assignment: CDR1 SGHVS and CDR2 FQNEAQ. The DNA of the CDR3 is TGTGCTAGCAGCTCCCGAGCAGGTCCCACCGGGGAGCTGTTTTTT. Translated: CASSSRAGPTGELFF.

This clone was recorded many times. The chain employs TRBV24-1 and TRBJ2-6, with TRBD2 matching 11 bases. The germline CDR1 and CDR2 sequences are KGHDR and SFDVKD. The CDR3 runs to 17 residues. The V segment lost 5 bases and the J segment 1 base; nucleotides outside the gene matches: 3. The CDR3 nucleotides read TGTGCCACCAGTGGCCCTAGCGGGAGGTCTGGGGCCAACGTCCTGACTTTC. Its protein product is CATSGPSGRSGANVLTF.

This clone was recorded at least ten times. The genes are TRBV24-1 and TRBJ2-5, with TRBD2 matching 10 bases. This CDR3 has 13 residues. With 10 bases clipped from V and 1 base from J, the junction kept 2 bases outside the gene matches. Germline assignment: CDR1 KGHDR and CDR2 SFDVKD. CDR3 nucleotides: TGTGCCACAAGGACTAGCGGCCAAGAGACCCAGTACTTC. This codes for CATRTSGQETQYF.

This clone was found many times. This chain connects TRBV3-1 to TRBJ2-2; no clear D. CDR1 LGHDT and CDR2 YNNKEL come from the germline V gene (reference sequence). The CDR3 consists of 12 residues. Between the trimmed V and J ends, which lost 4 bases and 6 bases, there was a span of 6 bases. DNA for the CDR3: TGTGCCAGCAGCCCCCACCCCGGGGAGCTGTTTTTT. Translated: CASSPHPGELFF.